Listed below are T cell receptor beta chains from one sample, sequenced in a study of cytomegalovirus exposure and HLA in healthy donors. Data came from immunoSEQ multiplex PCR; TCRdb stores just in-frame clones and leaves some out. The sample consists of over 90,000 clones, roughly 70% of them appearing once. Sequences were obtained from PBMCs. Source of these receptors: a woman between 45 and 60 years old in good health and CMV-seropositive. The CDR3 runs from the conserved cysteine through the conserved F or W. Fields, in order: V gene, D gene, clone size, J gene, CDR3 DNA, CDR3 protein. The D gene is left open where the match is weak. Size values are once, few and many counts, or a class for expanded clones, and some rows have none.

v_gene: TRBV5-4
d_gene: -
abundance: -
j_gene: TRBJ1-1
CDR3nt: TGTGCCAGCAGCCCGGCGGGTTTGTTGGACACTGAAGCTTTCTTT
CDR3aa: CASSPAGLLDTEAFF

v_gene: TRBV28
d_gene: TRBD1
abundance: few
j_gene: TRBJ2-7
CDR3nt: TGTGCCAGCAGCGTACAGGGGGTAGGCTACGAGCAGTACTTC
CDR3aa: CASSVQGVGYEQYF

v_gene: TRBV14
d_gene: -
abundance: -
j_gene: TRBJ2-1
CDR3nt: TGTGCCAGCAGACTCTCATCCCATTCCTACAATGAGCAGTTCTTC
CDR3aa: CASRLSSHSYNEQFF

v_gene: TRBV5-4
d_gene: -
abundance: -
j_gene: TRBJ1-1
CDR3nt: TGTGCCAGCAGCACGGACACTGAAGCTTTCTTT
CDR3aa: CASSTDTEAFF

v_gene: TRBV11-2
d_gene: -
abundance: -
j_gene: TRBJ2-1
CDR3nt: TGTGCCAGCAGCTTGGAGGGACCCATTAATGAGCAGTTCTTC
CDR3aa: CASSLEGPINEQFF

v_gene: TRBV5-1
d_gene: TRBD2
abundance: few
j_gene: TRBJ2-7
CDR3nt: TGCGCCAGCAGCTTCGATCCGCGGACTAGCGGGGGCTACGAGCAGTACTTC
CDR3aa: CASSFDPRTSGGYEQYF

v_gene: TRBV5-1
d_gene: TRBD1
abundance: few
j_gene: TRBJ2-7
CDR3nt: TGCGCCAGCAGCCTCAGACAGGGCCACGAGCAGTACTTC
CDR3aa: CASSLRQGHEQYF

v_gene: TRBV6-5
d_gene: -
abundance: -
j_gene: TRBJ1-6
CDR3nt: TGTGCCAGCAGTCCCGAGGGAGTGGGTTCACCCCTCCACTTT
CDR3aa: CASSPEGVGSPLHF

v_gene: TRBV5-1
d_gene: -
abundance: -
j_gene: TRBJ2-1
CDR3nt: TGCGCCAGGATTGACAGGATCCCCTACAATGAGCAGTTCTTC
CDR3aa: CARIDRIPYNEQFF

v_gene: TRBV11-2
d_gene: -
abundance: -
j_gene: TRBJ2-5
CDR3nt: TGTGCCAGCAGCCCCGGGGTCCAAGAGACCCAGTACTTC
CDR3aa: CASSPGVQETQYF

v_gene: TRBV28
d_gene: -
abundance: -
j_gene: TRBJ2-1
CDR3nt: TGTGCCAGCAGTCAACAATTAGGAGCGGGCTCCTACAATGAGCAGTTCTTC
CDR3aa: CASSQQLGAGSYNEQFF

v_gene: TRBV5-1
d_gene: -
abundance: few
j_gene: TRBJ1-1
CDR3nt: TGCGCCAGCAGCTTGGGGAGCTCGAAGACCTTGAACACTGAAGCTTTCTTT
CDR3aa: CASSLGSSKTLNTEAFF

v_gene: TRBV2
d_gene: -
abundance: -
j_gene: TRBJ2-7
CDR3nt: TGTGCCAGCAGTGTCGGTAGCAGCCACGAGCAGTACTTC
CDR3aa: CASSVGSSHEQYF

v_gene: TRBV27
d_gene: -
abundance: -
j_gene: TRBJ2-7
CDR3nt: TGTGCCAGCAGTTACACTACCCCCTACTTC
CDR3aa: CASSYTTPYF

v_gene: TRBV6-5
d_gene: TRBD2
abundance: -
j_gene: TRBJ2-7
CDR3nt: TGTGCCACATCCAGGGAGGGTCTCTACGAGCAGTACTTC
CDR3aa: CATSREGLYEQYF

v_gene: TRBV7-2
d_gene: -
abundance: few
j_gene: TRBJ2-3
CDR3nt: TGTGCCAGCAGCTTCCTATCTAGCACAGATACGCAGTATTTT
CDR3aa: CASSFLSSTDTQYF

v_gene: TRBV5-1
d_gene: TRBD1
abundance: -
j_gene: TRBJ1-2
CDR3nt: TGCGCCAGCAGCTTGGGCGGCGATAGGGGGCGGTATGGCTACACCTTC
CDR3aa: CASSLGGDRGRYGYTF